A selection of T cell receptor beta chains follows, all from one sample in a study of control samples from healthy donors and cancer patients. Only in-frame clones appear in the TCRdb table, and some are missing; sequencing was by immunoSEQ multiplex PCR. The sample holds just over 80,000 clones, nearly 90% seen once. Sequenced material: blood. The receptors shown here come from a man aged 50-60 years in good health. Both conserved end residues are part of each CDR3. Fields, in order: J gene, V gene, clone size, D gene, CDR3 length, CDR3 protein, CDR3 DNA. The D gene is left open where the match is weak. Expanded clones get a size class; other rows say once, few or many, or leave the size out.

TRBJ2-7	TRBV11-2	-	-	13	CASSRGLSYEQYF	TGTGCCAGCAGCAGGGGCCTATCCTACGAGCAGTACTTC
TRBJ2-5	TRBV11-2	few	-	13	CASSLWTGETQYF	TGTGCCAGCAGCTTATGGACGGGAGAGACCCAGTACTTC
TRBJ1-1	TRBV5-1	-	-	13	CASSLESQAGAFF	TGCGCCAGCAGCTTGGAGAGTCAAGCTGGGGCTTTCTTT
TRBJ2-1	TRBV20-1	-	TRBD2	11	CSAPLGGEQFF	TGCAGTGCTCCTCTCGGGGGGGAGCAGTTCTTC
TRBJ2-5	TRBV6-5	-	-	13	CASSYEPQETQYF	TGTGCCAGCAGTTACGAACCCCAAGAGACCCAGTACTTC
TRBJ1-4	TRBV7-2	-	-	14	CASSLGHSNEKLFF	TGTGCCAGCAGCTTAGGTCACTCCAATGAAAAACTGTTTTTT
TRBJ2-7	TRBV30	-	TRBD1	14	CAWAEDRGVYEQYF	TGTGCCTGGGCCGAAGACAGGGGGGTCTACGAGCAGTACTTC
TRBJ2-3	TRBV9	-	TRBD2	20	CASSVGMGAGGFTSTDTQYF	TGTGCCAGCAGCGTAGGGATGGGAGCGGGGGGTTTTACTAGCACAGATACGCAGTATTTT
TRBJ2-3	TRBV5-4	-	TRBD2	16	CASSSLTSGGLDTQYF	TGTGCCAGCAGCTCCTTGACTAGCGGGGGGTTAGATACGCAGTATTTT
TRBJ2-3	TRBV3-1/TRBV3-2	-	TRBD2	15	CASSQGGGAPDTQYF	TGTGCCAGCAGCCAAGGCGGGGGGGCTCCAGATACGCAGTATTTT
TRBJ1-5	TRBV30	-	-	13	CAWSRQEDQPQHF	TGTGCCTGGAGCCGACAGGAGGATCAGCCCCAGCATTTT
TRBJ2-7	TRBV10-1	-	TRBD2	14	CASSPGLEVHEQYF	TGCGCCAGCTCCCCGGGACTAGAGGTCCACGAGCAGTACTTC
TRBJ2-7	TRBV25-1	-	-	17	CASSEALINPSSYEQYF	TGTGCCAGCAGTGAAGCCCTTATAAACCCAAGCTCCTACGAGCAGTACTTC
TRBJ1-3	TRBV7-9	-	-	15	CASSSRVGAGNTIYF	TGTGCCAGCAGCTCTAGAGTTGGGGCTGGAAACACCATATATTTT
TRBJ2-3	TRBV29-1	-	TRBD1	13	CSVDTGVADTQYF	TGCAGCGTAGACACAGGGGTCGCAGATACGCAGTATTTT
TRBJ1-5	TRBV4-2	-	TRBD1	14	CASSYGTGDQPQHF	TGTGCCAGCAGCTACGGGACAGGGGATCAGCCCCAGCATTTT
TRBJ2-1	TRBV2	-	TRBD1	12	CASRGQENEQFF	TGTGCCAGCAGGGGACAGGAGAATGAGCAGTTCTTC
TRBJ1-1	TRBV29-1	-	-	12	CSVHTQNTEAFF	TGCAGCGTTCACACCCAGAACACTGAAGCTTTCTTT
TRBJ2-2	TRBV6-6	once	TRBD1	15	CASTTGQGNTGELFF	TGTGCCAGCACAACTGGACAGGGTAACACCGGGGAGCTGTTTTTT